This passage covers 9 T cell receptor beta chains from one sample sequenced in a study of shared clonotypes between healthy human individuals. Naive CD8 cells, CD45RO-negative and positively selected for CCR7, excluded terminally differentiated effector memory CD45RA+ cells. The table came from immunoSEQ multiplex PCR; TCRdb's copy has only in-frame clones and leaves some out. The sample has around 1.9 million clones; more than 85% are singletons. The material sequenced was naive CD8+ T cells from PBMCs. The receptors here all came from a man between 18 and 29 years old in good health. Some clones in this sample may be carry-over from other donors' samples.

This sequence joins TRBV28 and TRBJ1-2; D remains ambiguous. V was shortened by 3 bases and J by 4 bases, with 15 bases between the two germline ends. CDR3 length: 15 amino acids. Germline values: CDR1 MDHEN, CDR2 SYDVKM. The CDR3 spells CASSFGVIATYGYTF. The DNA for the CDR3 is TGTGCCAGCAGTTTTGGAGTTATAGCAACCTATGGCTACACCTTC.

This rearrangement joins TRBV5-5 to TRBJ2-7; D gene uncertain. Germline V lookup: CDR1 SGHKS, CDR2 YYEKEE (reference sequence). CDR3 size: 12 residues. Trimming shortened V by 4 bases and J by 3 bases, and 8 bases separated the two germline ends. The CDR3 sequence is CASSISIYEQYF. The CDR3 DNA follows: TGTGCCAGCAGCATTAGTATCTACGAGCAGTACTTC.

The rearrangement joins TRBV28 to TRBJ1-2, with 7 bases identical to TRBD1. Germline CDR1 and CDR2: MDHEN and SYDVKM. V gave up 0 bases and J gave up 4 bases; unmatched junction bases: 2. CDR3 length equals 14 residues. The CDR3 sequence is CASSLWTGFYGYTF. CDR3 nucleotides: TGTGCCAGCAGTTTATGGACAGGGTTCTATGGCTACACCTTC.

This clone was found once. The rearrangement joins TRBV5-4 to TRBJ2-1; TRBD2 matches 8 bases. From germline, CDR1 is SGHNT and CDR2 YYREEE (reference sequence). J lost 9 bases, V lost 9 bases, and 11 bases had no gene match. The CDR3 covers 13 residues. The CDR3 loop is CATSRTSSPEQFF. The CDR3 DNA is TGTGCCACTTCCCGGACTAGCAGCCCTGAGCAGTTCTTC. Supplemented by reference TRBV5-4 and TRBJ2-1, the full variable domain reads ETGVTQSPTHLIKTRGQQVTLRCSSQSGHNTVSWYQQALGQGPQFIFQYYREEENGRGNFPPRFSGLQFPNYSSELNVNALELDDSALYLCATSRTSSPEQFFGPGTRLTVL.

As concerns this clone: The same CDR3 can be traced to other DNA sequences in this sample. The rearrangement uses TRBV28 and TRBJ1-1; D remains ambiguous. Germline lookup yields CDR1 MDHEN and CDR2 SYDVKM. This CDR3 spans 12 amino acids. Trimming stripped 3 bases from V and 2 bases from J, with 4 bases between. The CDR3, as DNA: TGTGCCAGCAGTTTTGTTAACACTGAAGCTTTCTTT. This codes for CASSFVNTEAFF.

In this sample, this clone turned up once. The chain couples TRBV11-3 to TRBJ2-2, with D perhaps TRBD2 (6 bases). CDR3 length: 15 amino acids. The germline V gene encodes CDR1 SGHNT and CDR2 YENEEA. The V end lost 3 bases, the J end lost 3 bases, and 11 bases lay between the germline ends. The CDR3 here is CASSLLEGDTGELFF. For the CDR3, the DNA is TGTGCCAGCAGCTTGCTGGAGGGCGACACCGGGGAGCTGTTTTTT.

The DNA of the CDR3 is TGTGCCAGCAGCTGGGGACAGGGGATGTACCAAGAGACCCAGTACTTC. This translates into CASSWGQGMYQETQYF. This chain links TRBV7-2 with TRBJ2-5, with 10 bases identical to TRBD1. V dropped 4 bases and J dropped 0; count of bases not matched to a gene: 5. Germline V lookup: CDR1 SGHTA, CDR2 FQGNSA. The CDR3 spans 16 residues.

This clone has a handful of counts. This CDR3 reads CASSLGADEQYF. The CDR3 coding sequence is TGCGCCAGCAGCTTGGGGGCGGACGAGCAGTACTTC. This chain links TRBV5-1 with TRBJ2-7; D remains unclear. CDR3 length equals 12 residues. Germline values: CDR1 SGHRS, CDR2 YFSETQ. The V and J ends lost 0 bases and 5 bases respectively, with 6 bases between them.

The genes are TRBV6-6 and TRBJ1-1, with D unresolved. The CDR3 runs to 13 residues. Germline V gene data show CDR1 as MNHNY and CDR2 as SVGAGI (reference sequence). V was pared by 0 bases and J by 11 bases, with 13 bases between. The CDR3 spells CASSYSGRFEAFF. The CDR3 region has the DNA TGTGCCAGCAGTTACTCTGGCAGGTTCGAGGCTTTCTTT.